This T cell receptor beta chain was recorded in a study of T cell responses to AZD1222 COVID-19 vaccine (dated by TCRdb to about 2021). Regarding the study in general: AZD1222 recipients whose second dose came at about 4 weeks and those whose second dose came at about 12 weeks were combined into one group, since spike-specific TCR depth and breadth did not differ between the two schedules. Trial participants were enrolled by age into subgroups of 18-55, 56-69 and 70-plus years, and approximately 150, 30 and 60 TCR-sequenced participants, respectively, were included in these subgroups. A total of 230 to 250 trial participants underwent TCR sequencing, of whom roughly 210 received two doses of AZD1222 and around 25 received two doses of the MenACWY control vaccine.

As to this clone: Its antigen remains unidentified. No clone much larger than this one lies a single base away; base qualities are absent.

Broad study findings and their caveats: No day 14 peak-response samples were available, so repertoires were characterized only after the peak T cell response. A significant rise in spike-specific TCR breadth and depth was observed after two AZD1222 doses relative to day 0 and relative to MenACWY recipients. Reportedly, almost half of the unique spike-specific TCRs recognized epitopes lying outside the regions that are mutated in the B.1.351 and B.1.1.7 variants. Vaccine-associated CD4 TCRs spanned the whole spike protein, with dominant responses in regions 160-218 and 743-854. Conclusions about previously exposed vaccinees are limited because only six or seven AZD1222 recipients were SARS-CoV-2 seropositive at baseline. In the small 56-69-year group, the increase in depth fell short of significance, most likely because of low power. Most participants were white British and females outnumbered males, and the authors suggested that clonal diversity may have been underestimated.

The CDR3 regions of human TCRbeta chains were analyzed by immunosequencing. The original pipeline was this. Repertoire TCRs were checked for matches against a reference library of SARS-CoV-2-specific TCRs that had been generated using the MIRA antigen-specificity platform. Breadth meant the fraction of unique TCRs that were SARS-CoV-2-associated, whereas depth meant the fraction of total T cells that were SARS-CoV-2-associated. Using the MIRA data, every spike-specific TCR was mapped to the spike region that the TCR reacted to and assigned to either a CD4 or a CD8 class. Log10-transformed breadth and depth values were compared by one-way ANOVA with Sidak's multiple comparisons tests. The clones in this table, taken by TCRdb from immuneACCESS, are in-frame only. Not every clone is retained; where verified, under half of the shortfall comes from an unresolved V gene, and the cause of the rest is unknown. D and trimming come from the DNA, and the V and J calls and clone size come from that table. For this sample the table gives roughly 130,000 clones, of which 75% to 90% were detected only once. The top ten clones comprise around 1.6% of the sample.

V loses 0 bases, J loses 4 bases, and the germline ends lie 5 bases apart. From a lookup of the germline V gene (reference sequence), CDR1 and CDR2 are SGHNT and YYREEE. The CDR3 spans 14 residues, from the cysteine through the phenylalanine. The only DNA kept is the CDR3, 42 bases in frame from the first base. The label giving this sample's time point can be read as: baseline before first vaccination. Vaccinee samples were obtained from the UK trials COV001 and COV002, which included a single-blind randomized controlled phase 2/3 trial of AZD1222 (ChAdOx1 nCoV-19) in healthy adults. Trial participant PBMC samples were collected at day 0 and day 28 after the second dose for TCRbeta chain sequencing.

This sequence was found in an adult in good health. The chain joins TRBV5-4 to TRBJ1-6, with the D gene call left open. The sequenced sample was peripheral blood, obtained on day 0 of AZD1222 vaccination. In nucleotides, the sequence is TGTGCCAGCAGCTTGGACCAGTATAATTCACCCCTCCACTTT. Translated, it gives CASSLDQYNSPLHF.